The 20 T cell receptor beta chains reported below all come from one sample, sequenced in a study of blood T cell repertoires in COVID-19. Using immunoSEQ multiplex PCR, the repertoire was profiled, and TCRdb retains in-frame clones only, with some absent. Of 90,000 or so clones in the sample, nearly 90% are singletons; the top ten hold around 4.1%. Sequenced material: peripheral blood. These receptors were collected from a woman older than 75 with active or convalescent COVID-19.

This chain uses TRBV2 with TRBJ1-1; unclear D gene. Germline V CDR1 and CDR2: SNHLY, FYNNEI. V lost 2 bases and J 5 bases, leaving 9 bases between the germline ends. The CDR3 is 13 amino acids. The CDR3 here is CASSEYVRTEAFF. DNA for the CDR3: TGTGCCAGCAGTGAATATGTCAGAACTGAAGCTTTCTTT.

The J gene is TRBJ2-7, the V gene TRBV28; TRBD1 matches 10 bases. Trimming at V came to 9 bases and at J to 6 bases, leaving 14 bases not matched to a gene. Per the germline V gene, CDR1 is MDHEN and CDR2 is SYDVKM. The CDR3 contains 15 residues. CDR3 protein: CASFSSGTGEREQYF. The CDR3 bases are TGTGCCAGTTTCTCCTCCGGGACAGGGGAACGCGAGCAGTACTTC.

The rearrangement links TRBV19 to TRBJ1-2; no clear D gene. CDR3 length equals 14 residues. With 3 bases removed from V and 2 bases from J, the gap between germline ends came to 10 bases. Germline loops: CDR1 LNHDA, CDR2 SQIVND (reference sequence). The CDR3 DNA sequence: TGTGCCAGTAGTATCCTGAGTAGCAACTATGGCTACACCTTC. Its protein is CASSILSSNYGYTF.

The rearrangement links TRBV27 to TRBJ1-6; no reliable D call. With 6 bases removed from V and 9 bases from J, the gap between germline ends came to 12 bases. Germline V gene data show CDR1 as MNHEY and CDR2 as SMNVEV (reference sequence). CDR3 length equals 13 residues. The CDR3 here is CASSRPGSSPLHF. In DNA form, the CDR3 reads TGTGCCAGCAGCCGTCCGGGGAGTTCACCCCTCCACTTT.

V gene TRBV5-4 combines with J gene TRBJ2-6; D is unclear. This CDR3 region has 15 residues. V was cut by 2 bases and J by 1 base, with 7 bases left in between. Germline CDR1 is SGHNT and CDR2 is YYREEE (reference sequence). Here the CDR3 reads CASSFQQSGANVLTF. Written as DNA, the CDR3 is TGTGCCAGCAGCTTTCAACAGTCTGGGGCCAACGTCCTGACTTTC.

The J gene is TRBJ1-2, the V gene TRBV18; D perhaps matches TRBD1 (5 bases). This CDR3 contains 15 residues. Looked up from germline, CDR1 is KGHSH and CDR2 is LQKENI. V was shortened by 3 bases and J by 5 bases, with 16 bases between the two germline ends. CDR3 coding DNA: TGTGCCAGCTCACCGGGACTGAAACTGACTTATGGCTACACCTTC. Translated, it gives CASSPGLKLTYGYTF.

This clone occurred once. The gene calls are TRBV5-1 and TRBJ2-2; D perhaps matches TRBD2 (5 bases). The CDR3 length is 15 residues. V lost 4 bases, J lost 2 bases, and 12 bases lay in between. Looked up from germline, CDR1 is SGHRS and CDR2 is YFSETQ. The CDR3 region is CASSIGLLNTGELFF. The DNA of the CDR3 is TGCGCCAGCAGCATTGGACTCCTCAACACCGGGGAGCTGTTTTTT.

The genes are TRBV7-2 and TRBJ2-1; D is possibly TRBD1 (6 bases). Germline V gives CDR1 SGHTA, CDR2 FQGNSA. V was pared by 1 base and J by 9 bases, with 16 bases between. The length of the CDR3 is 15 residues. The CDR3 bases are TGTGCCAGCAGCTTAGGACAGGCCCAACGTGGTGAGCAGTTCTTC. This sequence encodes CASSLGQAQRGEQFF.

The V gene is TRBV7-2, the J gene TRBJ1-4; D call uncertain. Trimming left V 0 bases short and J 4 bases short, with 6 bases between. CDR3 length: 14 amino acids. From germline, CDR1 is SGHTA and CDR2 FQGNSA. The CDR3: CASSLAGSNEKLFF. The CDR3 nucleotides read TGTGCCAGCAGCTTAGCAGGGAGTAATGAAAAACTGTTTTTT.

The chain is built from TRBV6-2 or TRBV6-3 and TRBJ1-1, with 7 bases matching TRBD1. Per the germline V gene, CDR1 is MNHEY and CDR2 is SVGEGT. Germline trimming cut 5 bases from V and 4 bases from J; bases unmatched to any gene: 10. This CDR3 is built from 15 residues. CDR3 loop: CASSRPGRQGTEAFF. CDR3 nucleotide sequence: TGTGCCAGCAGTCGCCCGGGACGACAGGGCACTGAAGCTTTCTTT.

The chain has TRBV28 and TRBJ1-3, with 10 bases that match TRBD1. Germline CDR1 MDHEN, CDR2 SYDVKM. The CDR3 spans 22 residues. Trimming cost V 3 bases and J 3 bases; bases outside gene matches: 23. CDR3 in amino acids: CASSFRGELYPGQGLSGNTIYF. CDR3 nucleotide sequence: TGTGCCAGCAGTTTTCGCGGAGAACTCTATCCGGGACAGGGGTTAAGTGGAAACACCATATATTTT.

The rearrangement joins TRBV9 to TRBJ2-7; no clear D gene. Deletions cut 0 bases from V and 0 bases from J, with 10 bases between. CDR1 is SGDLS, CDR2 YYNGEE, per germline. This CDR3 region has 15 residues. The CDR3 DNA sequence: TGTGCCAGCAGCGTAGGGGCAGAAAACTCCTACGAGCAGTACTTC. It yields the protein CASSVGAENSYEQYF.

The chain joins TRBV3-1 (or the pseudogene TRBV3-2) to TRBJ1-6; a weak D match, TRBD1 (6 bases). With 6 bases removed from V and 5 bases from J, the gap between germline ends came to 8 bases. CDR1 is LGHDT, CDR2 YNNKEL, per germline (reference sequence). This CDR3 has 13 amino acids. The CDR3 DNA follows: TGTGCCAGCAGGGCAGGGGATAATTCACCCCTCCACTTT. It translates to CASRAGDNSPLHF.

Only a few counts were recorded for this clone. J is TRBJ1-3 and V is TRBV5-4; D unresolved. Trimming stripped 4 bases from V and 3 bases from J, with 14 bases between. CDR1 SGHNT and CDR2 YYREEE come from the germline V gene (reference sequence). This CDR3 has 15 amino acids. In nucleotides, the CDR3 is TGTGCCAGCAGCCCAACGGGGTCCTTTGGAAACACCATATATTTT. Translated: CASSPTGSFGNTIYF.

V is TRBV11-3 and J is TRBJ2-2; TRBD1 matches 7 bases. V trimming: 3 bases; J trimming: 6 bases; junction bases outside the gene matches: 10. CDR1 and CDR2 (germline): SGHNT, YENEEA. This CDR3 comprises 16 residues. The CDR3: CASSLYRGSLAGELFF. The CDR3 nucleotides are TGTGCCAGCAGCTTGTACAGGGGAAGTTTGGCCGGGGAGCTGTTTTTT.

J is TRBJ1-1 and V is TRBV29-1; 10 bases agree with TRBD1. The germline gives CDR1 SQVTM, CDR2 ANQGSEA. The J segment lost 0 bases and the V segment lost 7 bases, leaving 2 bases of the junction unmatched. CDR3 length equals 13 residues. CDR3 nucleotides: TGCAGCGCGGGACAGGGGATGAACACTGAAGCTTTCTTT. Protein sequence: CSAGQGMNTEAFF.

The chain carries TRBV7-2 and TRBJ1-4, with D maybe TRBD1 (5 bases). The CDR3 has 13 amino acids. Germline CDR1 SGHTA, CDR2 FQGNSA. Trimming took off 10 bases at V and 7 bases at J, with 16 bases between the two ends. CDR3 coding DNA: TGTGCCACCCAGGGAGGACGCGGTGAAAAACTGTTTTTT. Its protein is CATQGGRGEKLFF.

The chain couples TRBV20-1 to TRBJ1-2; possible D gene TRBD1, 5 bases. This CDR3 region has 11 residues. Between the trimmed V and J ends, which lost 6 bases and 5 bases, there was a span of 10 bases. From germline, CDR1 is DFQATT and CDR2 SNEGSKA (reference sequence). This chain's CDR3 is CSAREGYGYTF. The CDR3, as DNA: TGCAGTGCCAGGGAAGGGTATGGCTACACCTTC.

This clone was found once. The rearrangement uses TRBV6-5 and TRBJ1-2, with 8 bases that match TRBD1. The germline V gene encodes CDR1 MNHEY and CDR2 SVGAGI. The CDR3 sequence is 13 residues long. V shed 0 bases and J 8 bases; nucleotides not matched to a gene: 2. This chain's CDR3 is CASSYSRTGGYTF. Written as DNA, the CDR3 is TGTGCCAGCAGTTACTCCCGGACAGGGGGCTACACCTTC.

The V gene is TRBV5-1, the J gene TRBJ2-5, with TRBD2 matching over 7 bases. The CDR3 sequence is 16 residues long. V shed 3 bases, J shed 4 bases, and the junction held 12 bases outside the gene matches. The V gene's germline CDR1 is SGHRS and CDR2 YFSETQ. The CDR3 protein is CASSSLGLAEGETQYF. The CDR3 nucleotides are TGCGCCAGCAGCTCCTTGGGGCTAGCGGAGGGAGAGACCCAGTACTTC.